This T cell receptor beta chain was recorded in a study of T cell responses to AZD1222 COVID-19 vaccine. There are 14 residues in the CDR3. The germline V and J ends were trimmed by 0 bases and 5 bases, with 6 bases remaining between them. In germline, CDR1 is SGHNT, CDR2 YYREEE (reference sequence). Generated by immunoSEQ multiplex PCR, the TCRdb table keeps only in-frame clones and is missing some. Here the sample spans 130,000 to 150,000 clones, roughly four fifths being singletons. The sequence came from an adult in good health. The chain employs TRBV5-4 and TRBJ1-6, with D unclear. The sequenced sample was peripheral blood, obtained on day 0 of MenACWY control vaccination. The CDR3 DNA follows: TGTGCCAGCAGCTTGGACAGAAATAATTCACCCCTCCACTTT. Translation gives CASSLDRNNSPLHF.